The 19 T cell receptor beta chains reported below all come from one sample, sequenced in a study of beta chain features in type 1 diabetes. Study results and caveats: All four CD4+ subsets of Type 1 diabetes patients contained TCRB CDR3s that were moderately but significantly shorter.

Every isolated RNA sample was fully reverse transcribed, so sequencing captured expressed TCRB transcripts. Assay used: immunoSEQ multiplex PCR; TCRdb lists only in-frame clones, some missing. The sample comprises about 700,000 clones, over 10% of which are singletons, and approximately 0.022% rests with the top ten. Which antigens these TCRs recognize remains unknown. The sample taken for sequencing was naive CD4+ T cells from blood. Source of these receptors: a man between 18 and 35 years old with type 1 diabetes.

This clone was counted between two and nine times. V gene TRBV6-6 combines with J gene TRBJ1-1; TRBD1 might be the D (5 bases). Germline CDR1 reads MNHNY; CDR2 reads SVGAGI (reference sequence). The length of the CDR3 is 14 residues. V gave up 6 bases and J gave up 2 bases, with 13 bases separating them. CDR3 residues: CASSPGTFNTEAFF. CDR3 DNA: TGTGCCAGCAGCCCAGGGACTTTCAACACTGAAGCTTTCTTT.

This clone was observed a handful of times. The chain couples TRBV5-1 to TRBJ1-1; possible D gene TRBD1, 6 bases. This CDR3 comprises 13 residues. The germline V gene has CDR1 SGHRS and CDR2 YFSETQ. V was pared by 2 bases and J by 4 bases, with 9 bases between. The CDR3 DNA is TGCGCCAGCAGCTTTGAAGGGGGCACTGAAGCTTTCTTT. It specifies CASSFEGGTEAFF.

This clone was observed a handful of times. V usage is TRBV30 and J usage is TRBJ1-2; maybe TRBD1 (5 bases). The CDR3 has 16 amino acids. Germline V gene data show CDR1 as GTSNPN and CDR2 as SVGIG (reference sequence). V was clipped by 2 bases and J by 0 bases, with 16 bases between them. Written as DNA, the CDR3 is TGTGCCTGGAGTATGCTAGGGGCCGTAACTAACTATGGCTACACCTTC. Encoded protein: CAWSMLGAVTNYGYTF.

The chain combines TRBV6-6 with TRBJ2-7; D gene ambiguous. Germline-derived CDR1 and CDR2 are MNHNY and SVGAGI (reference sequence). Trimming removed 2 bases from V and 3 bases from J, with 8 bases in between. There are 13 residues in the CDR3. CDR3 coding DNA: TGTGCCAGCAGTTACGGACCTGTCTACGAGCAGTACTTC. Amino acid sequence: CASSYGPVYEQYF.

This chain uses TRBV5-4 with TRBJ2-1; 10 positions agree with TRBD2. In germline, CDR1 is SGHNT, CDR2 YYREEE (reference sequence). The length of the CDR3 is 15 residues. V trimming: 4 bases; J trimming: 4 bases; junction bases outside the gene matches: 5. CDR3: CASSLSGGRYNEQFF. CDR3 DNA: TGTGCCAGCAGCCTTAGCGGGGGGCGTTACAATGAGCAGTTCTTC.

The chain links TRBV4-1 to TRBJ1-1; the D gene is possibly TRBD1 (5 bases). The ends were cut back, 5 bases at V and 5 bases at J, with 18 bases in the middle. Germline values: CDR1 MGHRA, CDR2 YSYEKL. There are 15 residues in the CDR3. The CDR3 sequence: CASSDIGAKGTEAFF. In DNA, the CDR3 is TGCGCCAGCAGCGATATCGGGGCAAAGGGGACTGAAGCTTTCTTT.

The chain links TRBV10-3 to TRBJ1-2; D unresolved. The germline V gene encodes CDR1 ENHRY and CDR2 SYGVKD. The CDR3 has 14 residues. The V end lost 6 bases, the J end lost 7 bases, and 18 bases lay between the germline ends. CDR3 DNA: TGTGCCATCAGAATGCGGCCTCCATTGGGTGGCTACACCTTC. As protein: CAIRMRPPLGGYTF.

This clone has just a few counts. CDR3 coding DNA: TGTGCCAGCGGTACCTACAGCGTTTCCTACAATGAGCAGTTCTTC. The encoded protein is CASGTYSVSYNEQFF. The V call is TRBV28, the J call TRBJ2-1; no firm D call. V lost 8 bases and J 1 base, leaving 15 bases between the germline ends. There are 15 residues in the CDR3. In germline, CDR1 is MDHEN, CDR2 SYDVKM.

The gene calls are TRBV9 and TRBJ1-2, with 9 bases identical to TRBD1. CDR3 size: 14 residues. Germline V gene data show CDR1 as SGDLS and CDR2 as YYNGEE. The J segment lost 4 bases and the V segment lost 4 bases, leaving 5 bases of the junction unmatched. This CDR3 reads CASSPTGGGYGYTF. In DNA form, the CDR3 reads TGTGCCAGCAGCCCGACAGGGGGAGGCTATGGCTACACCTTC. Combining the CDR3 with reference TRBV9 and TRBJ1-2 gives the whole variable domain DSGVTQTPKHLITATGQRVTLRCSPRSGDLSVYWYQQSLDQGLQFLIQYYNGEERAKGNILERFSAQQFPDLHSELNLSSLELGDSALYFCASSPTGGGYGYTFGSGTRLTVV.

The table lists this clone with a count of one. In nucleotides, the CDR3 is TGCAGCGTTCCCCCGGGACAGAACTACGAGCAGTACTTC. Translating it yields CSVPPGQNYEQYF. The V gene is TRBV29-1, the J gene TRBJ2-7; 7 nucleotides agree with TRBD1. This CDR3 region has 13 residues. V trimming: 5 bases; J trimming: 3 bases; junction bases outside the gene matches: 7. Germline V gene sequence: CDR1 SQVTM, CDR2 ANQGSEA.

This clone was seen a handful of times. The chain has TRBV7-6 and TRBJ2-3, with TRBD1 as a possible D gene (5 bases). V gave up 4 bases and J gave up 8 bases, with 13 bases separating them. The germline V gene encodes CDR1 SGHVS and CDR2 FNYEAQ. The CDR3 runs to 13 residues. This CDR3 reads CASSSMTDGTQYF. The CDR3 DNA sequence: TGTGCCAGCAGCTCGATGACAGATGGTACGCAGTATTTT.

This chain connects TRBV2 to TRBJ2-6; D gene unclear. The CDR3 is made up of 16 amino acids. The germline CDR1 and CDR2 sequences are SNHLY and FYNNEI. The V and J ends lost 6 bases and 0 bases respectively, with 12 bases between them. This CDR3 is CASSRTRTSGANVLTF. The CDR3 DNA reads as TGTGCCAGCAGCAGGACCCGCACCTCTGGGGCCAACGTCCTGACTTTC.

This clone was detected once. The rearrangement uses TRBV30 and TRBJ1-6; D is unclear. Trimming shortened V by 2 bases and J by 7 bases, and 9 bases separated the two germline ends. This CDR3 comprises 13 residues. Germline-derived CDR1 and CDR2 are GTSNPN and SVGIG (reference sequence). CDR3 sequence reads: CAWSRQPNSPLHF. The CDR3 DNA is TGTGCCTGGAGTAGGCAGCCCAATTCACCCCTCCACTTT.

About this clone: One end of the junction does not line up with germline, which may come from a read error. The CDR3 here is CSAPDRDSRVF. The CDR3, as DNA: TGCAGTGCTCCCGACAGGGACTCAAGGGTCTTC. The rearrangement joins TRBV20-1 to TRBJ2-1; weak D call: TRBD1 (7 bases). This CDR3 has 11 residues. CDR1 DFQATT and CDR2 SNEGSKA come from the germline V gene (reference sequence).

The V and J genes are TRBV6-1 and TRBJ2-1; 8 bases are shared with TRBD1. The CDR3 loop spans 14 amino acids. Germline V CDR1 and CDR2: MNHNS, SASEGT. V gave up 6 bases and J gave up 9 bases; unmatched junction bases: 10. DNA for the CDR3: TGTGCCAGCAGGCCGGGACAGGCCGAAGGTGAGCAGTTCTTC. It translates to CASRPGQAEGEQFF.

The gene calls are TRBV4-1 and TRBJ1-1; D not certain. The germline V gene has CDR1 MGHRA and CDR2 YSYEKL. The germline V and J ends were trimmed by 0 bases and 3 bases, with 11 bases remaining between them. This CDR3 spans 15 amino acids. The CDR3 protein is CASSQDRVPYTEAFF. In DNA, the CDR3 is TGCGCCAGCAGCCAAGATAGGGTACCCTACACTGAAGCTTTCTTT.

The V gene is TRBV28, the J gene TRBJ2-7; the D gene is possibly TRBD1 (6 bases). The CDR3 is made up of 16 amino acids. V lost 7 bases, J lost 0 bases, and 19 bases lay in between. Germline V lookup: CDR1 MDHEN, CDR2 SYDVKM. CDR3 protein: CASMDRRHSISYEQYF. DNA of the CDR3: TGTGCCAGCATGGACAGAAGACATTCGATCTCCTACGAGCAGTACTTC.

This clone occurred a few times. This sequence joins TRBV6-5 and TRBJ1-2; D remains unclear. The CDR3 length is 13 residues. Trimming cost V 9 bases and J 7 bases, with 18 bases left between them. CDR1 MNHEY and CDR2 SVGAGI come from the germline V gene. CDR3 nucleotides: TGTGCCAGTTGCGGGCCCAGTTGCCTTGGCTACACCTTC. Translated, it gives CASCGPSCLGYTF.

This chain connects TRBV14 to TRBJ2-2; maybe TRBD2 (5 bases). From germline, CDR1 is SGHDN and CDR2 FVKESK. The CDR3 contains 14 residues. Trimming took off 5 bases at V and 7 bases at J, with 14 bases between the two ends. CDR3 loop: CASSKGRDYGELFF. The DNA of the CDR3 is TGTGCCAGCAGCAAGGGCCGTGACTACGGGGAGCTGTTTTTT.